The 8 T cell receptor beta chains listed next were all sequenced from one sample in a study of blood T cell repertoires in COVID-19. The table came from immunoSEQ multiplex PCR; TCRdb's copy has only in-frame clones and leaves some out. The repertoire has approximately 120,000 clones, approximately 81% of them found once; the top ten carry around 5.5%. Sequencing used peripheral blood. The receptors derive from a man in his sixties with acute or convalescent COVID-19.

The J gene is TRBJ1-1, the V gene TRBV7-9; D perhaps matches TRBD1 (5 bases). There are 15 residues in the CDR3. The germline CDR1 and CDR2 sequences are SEHNR and FQNEAQ (reference sequence). Between the trimmed V and J ends, which lost 4 bases and 2 bases, there was a span of 14 bases. CDR3 in amino acids: CASSSAGLENTEAFF. Here the CDR3 DNA reads TGTGCCAGCAGCTCCGCAGGGTTGGAAAACACTGAAGCTTTCTTT. The complete variable domain, with remaining parts taken from reference TRBV7-9 and TRBJ1-1, reads DTGVSQNPRHKITKRGQNVTFRCDPISEHNRLYWYRQTLGQGPEFLTYFQNEAQLEKSRLLSDRFSAERPKGSFSTLEIQRTEQGDSAMYLCASSSAGLENTEAFFGQGTRLTVV.

This clone was recorded many times. This chain links TRBV25-1 with TRBJ2-7; D unclear. The CDR3 consists of 13 residues. V gave up 6 bases and J gave up 0 bases, with 9 bases separating them. Germline V lookup: CDR1 MGHDK, CDR2 SYGVNS. The CDR3 nucleotides read TGTGCCAGCAGAGCAGGTTACTCCTACGAGCAGTACTTC. This codes for CASRAGYSYEQYF.

The rearrangement joins TRBV29-1 to TRBJ1-5; the D is unclear. The germline V gene encodes CDR1 SQVTM and CDR2 ANQGSEA. The CDR3 covers 12 residues. Trimming shortened V by 1 base and J by 9 bases, and 10 bases separated the two germline ends. CDR3 loop: CSVEAPGRPQHF. The CDR3 bases are TGCAGCGTTGAAGCCCCGGGTCGGCCCCAGCATTTT. Full variable domain (outside the CDR3, taken from reference TRBV29-1 and TRBJ1-5): SAVISQKPSRDICQRGTSLTIQCQVDSQVTMMFWYRQQPGQSLTLIATANQGSEATYESGFVIDKFPISRPNLTFSTLTVSNMSPEDSSIYLCSVEAPGRPQHFGDGTRLSIL.

The chain is built from TRBV7-9 and TRBJ1-4; D is undetermined. The germline V gene has CDR1 SEHNR and CDR2 FQNEAQ (reference sequence). Deletions cut 3 bases from V and 5 bases from J, with 10 bases between. The CDR3 contains 14 residues. The CDR3 is CASSFRGTNEKLFF. CDR3 nucleotides: TGTGCCAGCAGCTTTCGGGGTACAAATGAAAAACTGTTTTTT.

The chain couples TRBV3-1 (or the pseudogene TRBV3-2) to TRBJ1-4; unclear D gene. This CDR3 region has 15 residues. The V gene's germline CDR1 is LGHDT and CDR2 YNNKEL (reference sequence). Trimming took off 1 base at V and 7 bases at J, with 13 bases between the two ends. The CDR3: CASSQGSPGGEKLFF. The CDR3 DNA sequence: TGTGCCAGCAGCCAAGGTTCCCCGGGTGGTGAAAAACTGTTTTTT.

The chain uses TRBV14 and TRBJ2-5, with 10 nucleotides matching TRBD1. The CDR3 length is 15 residues. Trimming cost V 6 bases and J 4 bases; bases outside gene matches: 8. The germline V gene has CDR1 SGHDN and CDR2 FVKESK. This CDR3 reads CASRPGTGELETQYF. CDR3 nucleotide sequence: TGTGCCAGCAGGCCCGGGACAGGGGAACTAGAGACCCAGTACTTC.

This chain joins TRBV2 and TRBJ2-7, with 7 bases lining up with TRBD1. CDR3 length: 14 amino acids. The germline CDR1 and CDR2 sequences are SNHLY and FYNNEI. The V and J ends lost 4 bases and 0 bases, in that order; junction bases with no gene match: 3. CDR3 coding DNA: TGTGCCAGCAGTGTGGCAGGGGGCTCCTACGAGCAGTACTTC. It translates to CASSVAGGSYEQYF.

This rearrangement joins TRBV28 to TRBJ2-1; 12 nucleotides align to TRBD2. In germline, CDR1 is MDHEN, CDR2 SYDVKM. This CDR3 is built from 16 residues. Trimming removed 5 bases from V and 9 bases from J; junction bases left unmatched: 11. CDR3 region: CASSQTGLAGSGEQFF. The DNA of the CDR3 is TGTGCCAGCAGTCAAACCGGACTAGCGGGGAGTGGTGAGCAGTTCTTC. Together with reference TRBV28 and TRBJ2-1, the CDR3 gives the full variable domain: DVKVTQSSRYLVKRTGEKVFLECVQDMDHENMFWYRQDPGLGLRLIYFSYDVKMKEKGDIPEGYSVSREKKERFSLILESASTNQTSMYLCASSQTGLAGSGEQFFGPGTRLTVL.